The T cell receptor (beta chain) under discussion was sequenced for a study of blood T cell repertoires in COVID-19. Study as a whole: Samples representing acute and convalescent COVID-19 were sourced from the United States, Italy and Spain. T cells, B-cell-depleted T cells, or PBMCs supplied cDNA or gDNA.

The CDR3 loop spans 15 amino acids. V shed 3 bases and J 4 bases; nucleotides not matched to a gene: 6. The germline V gene encodes CDR1 SGHRS and CDR2 YFSETQ. Methods used by the authors: Reference gene primer amplification yielded estimated nucleated cell counts. Sequencing was performed with immunoSEQ multiplex PCR; in TCRdb, only in-frame clones are kept and a portion is missing. V, J and clone size are taken as reported in that table, and D and trimming were inferred from the DNA itself. Here the sample spans 250,000 to 350,000 clones, 75% to 90% being singletons. Sequenced sample: peripheral blood. The sequence was collected from a man aged 18 to 29 with active or convalescent COVID-19. The chain recombines TRBV5-1 with TRBJ1-4; 7 bases map to TRBD1. In DNA form, the CDR3 reads TGCGCCAGCAGCTCCAGGGGGGCCCTTAATGAAAAACTGTTTTTT. This translates into CASSSRGALNEKLFF.